These 3 T cell receptor beta chains came from one sample sequenced in a study of cytomegalovirus exposure and HLA in healthy donors. Assay: immunoSEQ multiplex PCR; the TCRdb copy retains only in-frame clones and omits some. The data hold about 48,000 clones, with about nine tenths observed a single time. The sample comprised PBMCs. Receptors originate from a woman in her twenties or thirties in good health and CMV-seronegative.

The gene calls are TRBV7-3 and TRBJ2-5; D is unresolved. The CDR3 extends over 13 amino acids. The V end lost 5 bases, the J end lost 2 bases, and 9 bases lay between the germline ends. Germline CDR1 and CDR2: SGHTA and FQGTGA. The CDR3 DNA reads as TGTGCCAGCAGCCCCAACATACAAGAGACCCAGTACTTC. Amino acids: CASSPNIQETQYF.

V is TRBV7-8 and J is TRBJ1-2; TRBD1 is a possible D gene (6 bases). CDR3 length equals 14 residues. The germline V gene has CDR1 SGHVS and CDR2 FQNEAQ. Trimming removed 3 bases at V and 4 bases at J, with 12 bases between. CDR3 loop: CASSLPGQLYGYTF. The CDR3 DNA sequence: TGTGCCAGCAGCTTGCCGGGACAACTCTATGGCTACACCTTC.

This clone was seen just once. The chain is built from TRBV2 and TRBJ1-5; perhaps TRBD1 as D (5 bases). This CDR3 comprises 16 residues. V was trimmed by 7 bases and J by 0 bases, leaving 16 bases between them. The germline V gene has CDR1 SNHLY and CDR2 FYNNEI. The CDR3 region has the DNA TGTGCCAGCATAAGACAGAAGGATTATAGCAATCAGCCCCAGCATTTT. Protein: CASIRQKDYSNQPQHF.